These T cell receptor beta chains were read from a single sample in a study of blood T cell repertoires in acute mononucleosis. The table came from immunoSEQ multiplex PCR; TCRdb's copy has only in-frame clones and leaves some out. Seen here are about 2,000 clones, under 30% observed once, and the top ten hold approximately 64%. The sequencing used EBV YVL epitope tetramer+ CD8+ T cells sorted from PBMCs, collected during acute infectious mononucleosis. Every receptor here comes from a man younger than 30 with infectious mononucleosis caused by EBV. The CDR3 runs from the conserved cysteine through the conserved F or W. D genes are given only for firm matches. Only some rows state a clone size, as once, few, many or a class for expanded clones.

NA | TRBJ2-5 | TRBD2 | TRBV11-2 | CASSPAREREVETQYF | TGCGCCAGCAGCCCAGCGAGGGAGCGGGAAGTCGAGACCCAGTACTTC
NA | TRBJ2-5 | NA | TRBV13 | CASSQLSGRETQYF | TGTGCCAGCAGCCAATTATCGGGGAGAGAGACCCAGTACTTC
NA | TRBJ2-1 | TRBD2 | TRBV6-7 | CASRLRGRGIVNNEQFF | TGTGCCAGCAGGCTACGAGGGAGGGGAATCGTCAACAATGAGCAGTTCTTC
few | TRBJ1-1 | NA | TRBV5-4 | CASSWTDTEAFF | TGTGCCAGCAGCTGGACGGACACTGAAGCTTTCTTT
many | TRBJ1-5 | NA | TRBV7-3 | CASSPMLGGADTQHF | TGTGCCAGCAGCCCCATGCTAGGCGGCGCAGATACGCAGCATTTT
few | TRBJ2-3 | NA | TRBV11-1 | CASSALLGSASTQYF | TGTGCCAGCAGTGCCCTACTTGGGTCAGCGTCGACGCAGTATTTT
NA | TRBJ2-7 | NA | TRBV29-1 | CSSGVSSYEQYF | TGCAGCAGTGGGGTGAGTTCCTACGAGCAGTACTTC
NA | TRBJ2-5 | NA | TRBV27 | CATSDFSGRGGETQYF | TGTGCCACCAGTGATTTTTCCGGGCGAGGGGGAGAGACCCAGTACTTC
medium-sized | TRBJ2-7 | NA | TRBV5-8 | CASSLDGAEGSYEQYF | TGTGCCAGCAGCTTGGATGGGGCGGAAGGGTCCTACGAGCAGTACTTC
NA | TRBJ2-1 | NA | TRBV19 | CASSLFSNEQFF | TGTGCCAGCAGCCTATTTTCCAATGAGCAGTTCTTC
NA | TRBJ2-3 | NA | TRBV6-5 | CASSALLGSASTVCF | TGTGCCAGCAGTGCCCTACTTGGGTCAGCGTCGACGGTGTGTTTT
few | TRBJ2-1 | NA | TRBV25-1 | CASSDPFLNEQFF | TGTGCCAGCAGTGACCCGTTTTTGAATGAGCAGTTCTTC
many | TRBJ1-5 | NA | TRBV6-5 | CASGDVTALDQPQHF | TGTGCCAGCGGGGACGTTACAGCGCTGGATCAGCCCCAGCATTTT
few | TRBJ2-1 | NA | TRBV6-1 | CASSDPFLNEQFF | TGTGCCAGCAGTGACCCGTTTTTGAATGAGCAGTTCTTC
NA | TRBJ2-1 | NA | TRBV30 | CAWRSPAYNEQFF | TGTGCCTGGAGATCTCCAGCTTACAATGAGCAGTTCTTC
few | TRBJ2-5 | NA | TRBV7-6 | CASSGHQETQYF | TGTGCTAGCAGCGGGCACCAAGAGACCCAGTACTTC
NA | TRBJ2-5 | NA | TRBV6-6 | CASSYYGGRETQYF | TGTGCCAGCAGTTACTATGGTGGGAGAGAGACCCAGTACTTC